These 8 T cell receptor beta chains were sequenced from one sample in a study of T-cell memory formation after mild COVID-19. TCRdb processed the 5' RACE reads anew with MiXCR; each CDR3 protein has one entry. Of some 410,000 distinct CDR3 sequences listed, 20% to 30% are singletons. Sequencing input: PBMCs or a T cell subset sorted from them (not recorded which). These receptors were taken from an adult woman who had mild COVID-19 (a few samples of this study predate the infection). Cell type and time point are not known.

This clonotype was counted between two and nine times. This chain joins TRBV12-3 or TRBV12-4 and TRBJ2-1, with 10 positions matching TRBD2. J was trimmed by 8 bases and V by 2 bases; bases with no gene match: 6. The length of the CDR3 is 15 residues. CDR3 nucleotide sequence: TGTGCCAGCAGTTTACTAGCGGGAGTGGGCGATGAGCAGTTCTTC. It yields the protein CASSLLAGVGDEQFF.

The chain employs TRBV7-9 and TRBJ2-5; the match to TRBD2 covers 10 bases. Germline values: CDR1 SEHNR, CDR2 FQNEAQ (reference sequence). Unmatched junction bases numbered 5, after V lost 3 bases and J lost 4 bases. The CDR3 is made up of 15 amino acids. The CDR3 coding sequence is TGTGCCAGCAGCTTCCGGACTAGCGGAAGAGAGACCCAGTACTTC. This encodes CASSFRTSGRETQYF.

Relative to its sample, this clonotype is medium-sized (0.01 to 0.1%). J is TRBJ2-3 and V is TRBV14; TRBD2 is a possible D gene (6 bases). Per the germline V gene, CDR1 is SGHDN and CDR2 is FVKESK. The CDR3 has 15 amino acids. Trimming cost V 1 base and J 6 bases, with 14 bases left between them. CDR3 sequence: CASSQAGEWGDTQYF. Written as DNA, the CDR3 is TGTGCCAGCAGCCAAGCGGGGGAGTGGGGTGATACGCAGTATTTT.

The chain recombines TRBV2 with TRBJ1-2; no clear D. Per the germline V gene, CDR1 is SNHLY and CDR2 is FYNNEI. V was pared by 11 bases and J by 6 bases, with 16 bases between. The CDR3 runs 12 residues. The CDR3 DNA follows: TGTGCCGGTACGCGGGAATTTAATGGCTACACCTTC. Amino acids: CAGTREFNGYTF.

The genes are TRBV6-4 and TRBJ2-3, with a possible D match to TRBD2 (6 bases). The CDR3 covers 15 residues. V lost 5 bases to trimming and J lost 4 bases, with 16 bases between them. The V gene's germline CDR1 is MRHNA and CDR2 SNTAGT. DNA for the CDR3: TGTGCCAGCAGTCCCCAGCTAGCGAGTTCAGATACGCAGTATTTT. Amino acid sequence: CASSPQLASSDTQYF.

V is TRBV12-3 or TRBV12-4 and J is TRBJ2-1; 8 nucleotides agree with TRBD2. V was pared by 7 bases and J by 5 bases, with 10 bases of the junction left unmatched. CDR3 length: 15 amino acids. The CDR3 spells CASNLLAEHNNEQFF. CDR3 DNA sequence: TGTGCCAGCAATCTACTAGCGGAGCATAACAATGAGCAGTTCTTC.

V is TRBV5-1 and J is TRBJ1-1, with 9 bases identical to TRBD1. CDR1 SGHRS and CDR2 YFSETQ come from the germline V gene. With V trimmed by 0 bases and J by 11 bases, 8 bases remained unmatched. This CDR3 contains 14 residues. The chain's CDR3 is CASSLDNRGQGAFF. CDR3 nucleotide sequence: TGCGCCAGCAGCTTGGACAACAGGGGGCAAGGCGCTTTCTTT. Combining the CDR3 with reference TRBV5-1 and TRBJ1-1 gives the whole variable domain KAGVTQTPRYLIKTRGQQVTLSCSPISGHRSVSWYQQTPGQGLQFLFEYFSETQRNKGNFPGRFSGRQFSNSRSEMNVSTLELGDSALYLCASSLDNRGQGAFFGQGTRLTVV.

This clonotype was seen a handful of times. The J gene is TRBJ2-7, the V gene TRBV7-2; D uncertain. This CDR3 region has 15 residues. Trimming took off 2 bases at V and 9 bases at J, with 20 bases between the two ends. Per germline, CDR1 SGHTA and CDR2 FQGNSA. In nucleotides, the CDR3 is TGTGCCAGCAGCTTAACCCCCGGGCTGGGATCTGTGCAGTACTTC. Translation: CASSLTPGLGSVQYF.